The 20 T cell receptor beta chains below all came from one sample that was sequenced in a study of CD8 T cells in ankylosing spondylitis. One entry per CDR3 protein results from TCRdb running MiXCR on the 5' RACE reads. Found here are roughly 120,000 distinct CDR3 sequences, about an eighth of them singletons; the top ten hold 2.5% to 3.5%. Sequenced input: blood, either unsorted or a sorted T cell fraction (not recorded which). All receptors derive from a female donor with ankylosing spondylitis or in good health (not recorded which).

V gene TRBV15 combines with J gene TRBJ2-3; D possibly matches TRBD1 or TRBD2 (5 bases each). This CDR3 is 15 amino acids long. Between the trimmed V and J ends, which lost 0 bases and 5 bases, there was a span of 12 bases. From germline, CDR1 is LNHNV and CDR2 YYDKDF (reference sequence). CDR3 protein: CATSREGTSGDTQYF. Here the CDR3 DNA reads TGTGCCACCAGCAGAGAAGGGACCTCGGGAGATACGCAGTATTTT.

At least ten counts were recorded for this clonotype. The CDR3 sequence is CASSYDWTAQYGYTF. CDR3 nucleotide sequence: TGTGCCAGCAGTTACGACTGGACAGCACAATATGGCTACACCTTC. The rearrangement links TRBV6-5 to TRBJ1-2; possibly TRBD1 for D (6 bases). Germline lookup yields CDR1 MNHEY and CDR2 SVGAGI. The V and J ends lost 2 bases and 5 bases respectively, with 15 bases between them. The CDR3 totals 15 residues.

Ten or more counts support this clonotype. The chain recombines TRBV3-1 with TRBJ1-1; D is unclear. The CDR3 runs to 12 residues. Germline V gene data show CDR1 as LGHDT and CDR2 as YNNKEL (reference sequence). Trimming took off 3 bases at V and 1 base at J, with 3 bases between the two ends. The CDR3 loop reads CASSHQNTEAFF. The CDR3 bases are TGTGCCAGCAGCCATCAGAACACTGAAGCTTTCTTT.

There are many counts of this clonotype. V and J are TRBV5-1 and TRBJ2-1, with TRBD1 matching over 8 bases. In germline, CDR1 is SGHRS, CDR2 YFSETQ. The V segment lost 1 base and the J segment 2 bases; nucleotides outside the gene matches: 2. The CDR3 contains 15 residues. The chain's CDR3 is CASSLTTGAYNEQFF. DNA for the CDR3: TGCGCCAGCAGCTTGACGACAGGGGCCTACAATGAGCAGTTCTTC. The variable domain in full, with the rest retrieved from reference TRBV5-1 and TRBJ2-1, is KAGVTQTPRYLIKTRGQQVTLSCSPISGHRSVSWYQQTPGQGLQFLFEYFSETQRNKGNFPGRFSGRQFSNSRSEMNVSTLELGDSALYLCASSLTTGAYNEQFFGPGTRLTVL.

The CDR3 DNA is TGTGCCAGCAGCCCCCGGTGGTTCAAGGGAGGTAATGAAAAACTGTTTTTT. Translation: CASSPRWFKGGNEKLFF. The genes are TRBV11-2 and TRBJ1-4; D is unclear. From germline, CDR1 is SGHAT and CDR2 FQNNGV. V was cut by 5 bases and J by 4 bases, with 20 bases left in between. The CDR3 covers 17 residues.

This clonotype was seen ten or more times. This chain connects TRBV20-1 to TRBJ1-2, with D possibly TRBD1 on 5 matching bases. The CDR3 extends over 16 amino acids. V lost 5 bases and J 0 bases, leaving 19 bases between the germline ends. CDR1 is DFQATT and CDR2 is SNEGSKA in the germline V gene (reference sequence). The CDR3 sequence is CSASPLDRLANYGYTF. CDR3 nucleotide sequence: TGCAGTGCTTCCCCACTTGACAGACTAGCTAACTATGGCTACACCTTC.

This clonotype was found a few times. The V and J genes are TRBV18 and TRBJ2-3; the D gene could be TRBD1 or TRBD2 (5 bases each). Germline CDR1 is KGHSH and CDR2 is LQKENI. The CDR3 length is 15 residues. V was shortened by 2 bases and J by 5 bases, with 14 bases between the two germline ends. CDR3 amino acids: CASSPSGGLQDTQYF. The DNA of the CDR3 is TGTGCCAGCTCACCATCTGGGGGTTTGCAAGATACGCAGTATTTT.

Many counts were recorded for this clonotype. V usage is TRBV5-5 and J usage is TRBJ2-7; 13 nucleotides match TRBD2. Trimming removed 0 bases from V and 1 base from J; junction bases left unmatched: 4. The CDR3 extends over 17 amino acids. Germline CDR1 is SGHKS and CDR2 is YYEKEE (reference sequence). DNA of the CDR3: TGTGCCAGCAGCTTGGCCTGGACTAGCGGGGGTTCCTACGAGCAGTACTTC. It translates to CASSLAWTSGGSYEQYF.

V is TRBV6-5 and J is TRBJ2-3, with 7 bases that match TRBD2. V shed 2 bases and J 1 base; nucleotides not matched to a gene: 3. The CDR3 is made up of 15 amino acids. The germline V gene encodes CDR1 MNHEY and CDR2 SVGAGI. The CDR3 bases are TGTGCCAGCAGTTACGGCGGGAGAGGCACAGATACGCAGTATTTT. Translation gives CASSYGGRGTDTQYF.

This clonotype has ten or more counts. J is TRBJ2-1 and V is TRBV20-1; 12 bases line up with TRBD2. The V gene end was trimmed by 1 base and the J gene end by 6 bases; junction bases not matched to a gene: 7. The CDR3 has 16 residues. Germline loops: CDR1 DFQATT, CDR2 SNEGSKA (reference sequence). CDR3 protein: CSARAALAGGPNEQFF. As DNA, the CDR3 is TGCAGTGCTAGAGCCGCACTAGCGGGGGGCCCCAATGAGCAGTTCTTC.

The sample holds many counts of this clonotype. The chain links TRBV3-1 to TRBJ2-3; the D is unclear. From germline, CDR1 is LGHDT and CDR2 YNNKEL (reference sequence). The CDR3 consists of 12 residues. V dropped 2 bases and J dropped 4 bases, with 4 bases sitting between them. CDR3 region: CASSQRSDTQYF. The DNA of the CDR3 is TGTGCCAGCAGCCAACGTTCAGATACGCAGTATTTT.

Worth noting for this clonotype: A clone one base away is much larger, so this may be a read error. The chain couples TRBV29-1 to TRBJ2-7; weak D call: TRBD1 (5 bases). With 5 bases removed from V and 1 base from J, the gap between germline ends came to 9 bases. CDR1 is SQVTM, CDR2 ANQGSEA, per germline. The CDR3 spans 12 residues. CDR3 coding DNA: TGCAGCGTTTTCTCAGGGTCCTACGAGCAGTACTTC. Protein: CSVFSGSYEQYF.

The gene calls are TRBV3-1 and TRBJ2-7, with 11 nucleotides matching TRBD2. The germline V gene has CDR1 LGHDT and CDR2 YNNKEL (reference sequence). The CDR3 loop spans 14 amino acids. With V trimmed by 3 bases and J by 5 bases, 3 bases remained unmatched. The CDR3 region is CASSHLAGGNEQYF. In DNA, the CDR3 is TGTGCCAGCAGCCATCTAGCGGGAGGAAACGAGCAGTACTTC.

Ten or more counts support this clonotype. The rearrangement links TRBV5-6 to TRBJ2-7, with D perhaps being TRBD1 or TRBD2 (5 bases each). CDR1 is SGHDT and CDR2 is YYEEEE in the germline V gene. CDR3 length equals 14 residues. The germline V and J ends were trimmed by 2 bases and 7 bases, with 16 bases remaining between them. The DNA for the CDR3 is TGTGCCAGCAGCTTTGGTTCTTGGGGGACGGAGCAGTACTTC. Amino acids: CASSFGSWGTEQYF. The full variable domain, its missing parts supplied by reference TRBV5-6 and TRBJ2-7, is DAGVTQSPTHLIKTRGQQVTLRCSPKSGHDTVSWYQQALGQGPQFIFQYYEEEERQRGNFPDRFSGHQFPNYSSELNVNALLLGDSALYLCASSFGSWGTEQYFGPGTRLTVT.

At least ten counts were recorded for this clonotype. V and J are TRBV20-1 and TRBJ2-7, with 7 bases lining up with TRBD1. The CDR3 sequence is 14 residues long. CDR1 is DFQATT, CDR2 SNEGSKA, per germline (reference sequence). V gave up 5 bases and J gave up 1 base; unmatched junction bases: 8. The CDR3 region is CSAGLTGNSYEQYF. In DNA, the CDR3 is TGCAGTGCTGGATTGACAGGGAATTCCTACGAGCAGTACTTC.

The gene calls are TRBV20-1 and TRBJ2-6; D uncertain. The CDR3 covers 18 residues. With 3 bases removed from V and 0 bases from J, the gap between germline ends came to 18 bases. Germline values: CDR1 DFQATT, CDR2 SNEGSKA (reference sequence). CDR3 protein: CSASPPLQSISGANVLTF. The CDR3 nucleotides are TGCAGTGCTAGCCCTCCACTCCAGTCCATCTCTGGGGCCAACGTCCTGACTTTC.

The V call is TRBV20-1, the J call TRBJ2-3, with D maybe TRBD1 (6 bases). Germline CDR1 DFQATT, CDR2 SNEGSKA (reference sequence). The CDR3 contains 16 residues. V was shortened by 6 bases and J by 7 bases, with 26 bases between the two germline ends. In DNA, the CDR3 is TGCAGTGCAAAGACGAGAGGGGGATTCGTCGTTCATACGCAGTATTTT. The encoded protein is CSAKTRGGFVVHTQYF.

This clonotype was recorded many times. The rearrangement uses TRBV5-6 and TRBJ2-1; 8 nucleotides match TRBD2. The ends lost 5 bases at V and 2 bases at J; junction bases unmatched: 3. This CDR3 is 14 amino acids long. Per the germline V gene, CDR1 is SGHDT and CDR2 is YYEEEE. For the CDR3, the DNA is TGTGCCAGCAGTCCGGGACTAGCCTACAATGAGCAGTTCTTC. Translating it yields CASSPGLAYNEQFF.

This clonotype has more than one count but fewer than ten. The DNA of the CDR3 is TGTGCCAGCAGCTATAGCGGGGCTAGCTCCTACAATGAGCAGTTCTTC. Translating gives CASSYSGASSYNEQFF. The gene calls are TRBV12-3 or TRBV12-4 and TRBJ2-1, with 8 bases aligning to TRBD2. V was clipped by 6 bases and J by 0 bases; unmatched bases: 7. This CDR3 is built from 16 residues.

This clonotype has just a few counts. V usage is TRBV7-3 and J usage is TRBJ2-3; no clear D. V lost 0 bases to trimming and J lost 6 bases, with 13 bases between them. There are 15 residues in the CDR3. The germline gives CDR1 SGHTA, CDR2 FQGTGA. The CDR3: CASSLTPWAPDTQYF. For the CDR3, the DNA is TGTGCCAGCAGCTTAACCCCGTGGGCCCCGGATACGCAGTATTTT.